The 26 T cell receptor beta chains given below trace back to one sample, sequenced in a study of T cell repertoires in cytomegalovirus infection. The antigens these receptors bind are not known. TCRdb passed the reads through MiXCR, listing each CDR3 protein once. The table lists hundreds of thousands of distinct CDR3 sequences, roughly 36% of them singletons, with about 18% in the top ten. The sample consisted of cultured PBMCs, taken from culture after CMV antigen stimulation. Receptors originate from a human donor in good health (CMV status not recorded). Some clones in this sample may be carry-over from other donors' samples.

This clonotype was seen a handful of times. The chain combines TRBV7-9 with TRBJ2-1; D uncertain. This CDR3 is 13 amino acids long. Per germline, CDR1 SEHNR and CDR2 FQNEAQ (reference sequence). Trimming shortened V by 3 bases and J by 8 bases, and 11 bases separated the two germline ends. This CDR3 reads CASSFVPSDEQFF. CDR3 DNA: TGTGCCAGCAGCTTCGTGCCATCGGATGAGCAGTTCTTC.

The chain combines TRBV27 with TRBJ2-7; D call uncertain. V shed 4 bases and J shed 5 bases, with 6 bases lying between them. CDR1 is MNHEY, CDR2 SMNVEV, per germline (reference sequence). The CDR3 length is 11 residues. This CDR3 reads CASSSGNEQYF. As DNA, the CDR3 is TGTGCCAGCAGTTCGGGTAACGAGCAGTACTTC.

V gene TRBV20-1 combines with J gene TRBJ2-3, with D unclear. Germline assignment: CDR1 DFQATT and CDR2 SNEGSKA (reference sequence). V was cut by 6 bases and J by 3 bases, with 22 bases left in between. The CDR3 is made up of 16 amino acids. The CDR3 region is CSARERELLRTDTQYF. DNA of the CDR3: TGCAGTGCCCGAGAGCGTGAGCTCCTGCGGACAGATACGCAGTATTTT.

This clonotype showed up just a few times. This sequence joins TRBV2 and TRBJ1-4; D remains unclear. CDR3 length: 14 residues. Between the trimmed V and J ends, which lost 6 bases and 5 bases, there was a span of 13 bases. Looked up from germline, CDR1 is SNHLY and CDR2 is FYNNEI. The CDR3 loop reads CASSLLVGNEKLFF. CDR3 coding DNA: TGTGCCAGCAGCCTTTTAGTGGGCAATGAAAAACTGTTTTTT.

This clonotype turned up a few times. CDR3 nucleotide sequence: TGTGCCAGCAGCTCTGGGAGGCCGGACACCGGGGAGCTGTTTTTT. This sequence encodes CASSSGRPDTGELFF. The chain recombines TRBV5-5 with TRBJ2-2, with TRBD2 as a possible D gene (6 bases). V lost 3 bases, J lost 3 bases, and 12 bases lay in between. Germline V gene lookup returns CDR1 SGHKS and CDR2 YYEKEE (reference sequence). This CDR3 has 15 amino acids. The entire variable domain, with the rest obtained from reference TRBV5-5 and TRBJ2-2, is as follows: DAGVTQSPTHLIKTRGQQVTLRCSPISGHKSVSWYQQVLGQGPQFIFQYYEKEERGRGNFPDRFSARQFPNYSSELNVNALLLGDSALYLCASSSGRPDTGELFFGEGSRLTVL.

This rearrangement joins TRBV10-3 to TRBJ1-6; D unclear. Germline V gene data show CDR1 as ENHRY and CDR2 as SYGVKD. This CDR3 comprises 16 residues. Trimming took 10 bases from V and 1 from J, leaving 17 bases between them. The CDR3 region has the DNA TGTGCCACCGGGGTCCGCCTAGGGTCCTATAATTCACCCCTCCACTTT. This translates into CATGVRLGSYNSPLHF.

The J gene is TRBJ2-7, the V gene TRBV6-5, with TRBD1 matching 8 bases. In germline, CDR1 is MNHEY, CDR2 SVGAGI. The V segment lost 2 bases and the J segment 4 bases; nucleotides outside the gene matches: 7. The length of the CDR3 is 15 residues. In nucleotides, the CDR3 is TGTGCCAGCAGTTACCATTGGGACAGGACTTACGAGCAGTACTTC. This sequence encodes CASSYHWDRTYEQYF.

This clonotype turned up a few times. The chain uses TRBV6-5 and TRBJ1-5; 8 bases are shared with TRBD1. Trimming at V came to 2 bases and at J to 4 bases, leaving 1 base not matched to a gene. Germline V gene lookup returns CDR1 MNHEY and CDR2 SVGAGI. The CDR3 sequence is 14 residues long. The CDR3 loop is CASSYRTGNQPQHF. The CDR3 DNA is TGTGCCAGCAGTTACCGGACAGGGAATCAGCCCCAGCATTTT.

The CDR3: CASSSIPYRGANVLTF. As DNA, the CDR3 is TGTGCCAGCAGCTCAATCCCATATCGGGGGGCCAACGTCCTGACTTTC. This chain connects TRBV7-9 to TRBJ2-6; D remains unclear. With 4 bases removed from V and 4 bases from J, the gap between germline ends came to 14 bases. Germline lookup yields CDR1 SEHNR and CDR2 FQNEAQ (reference sequence). The CDR3 is 16 amino acids.

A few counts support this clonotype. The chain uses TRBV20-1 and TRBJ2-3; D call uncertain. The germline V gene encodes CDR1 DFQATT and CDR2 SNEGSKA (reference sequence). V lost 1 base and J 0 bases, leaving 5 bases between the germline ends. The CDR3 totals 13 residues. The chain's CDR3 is CSARVQSTDTQYF. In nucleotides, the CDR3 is TGCAGTGCTAGAGTTCAGAGCACAGATACGCAGTATTTT.

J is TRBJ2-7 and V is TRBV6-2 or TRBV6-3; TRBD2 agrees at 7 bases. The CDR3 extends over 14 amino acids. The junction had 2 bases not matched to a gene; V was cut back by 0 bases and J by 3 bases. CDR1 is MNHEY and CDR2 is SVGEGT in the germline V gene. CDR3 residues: CASSYSGLVYEQYF. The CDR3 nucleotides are TGTGCCAGCAGTTACTCCGGACTAGTCTACGAGCAGTACTTC.

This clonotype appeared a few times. Written as DNA, the CDR3 is TGTGCCAGCAGCCTAATCGACAGGGGCGAGACCCAGTACTTC. It yields the protein CASSLIDRGETQYF. The genes are TRBV5-4 and TRBJ2-5, with TRBD1 identical over 8 bases. Germline V gene sequence: CDR1 SGHNT, CDR2 YYREEE (reference sequence). This CDR3 is built from 14 residues. V lost 4 bases and J lost 5; bases outside the gene matches: 7.

Here the CDR3 DNA reads TGTGCCAGCAGTTGGTTAGGCGGCACTGAAGCTTTCTTT. Its protein is CASSWLGGTEAFF. The chain uses TRBV27 and TRBJ1-1; D unclear. CDR1 is MNHEY and CDR2 is SMNVEV in the germline V gene (reference sequence). The CDR3 contains 13 residues. Trimming cost V 4 bases and J 4 bases, with 10 bases left between them.

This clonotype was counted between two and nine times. The DNA of the CDR3 is TGTGCCAGCAGCTTTTCAACGAACTACTACGAGCAGTACTTC. Translated, it gives CASSFSTNYYEQYF. V usage is TRBV7-9 and J usage is TRBJ2-7; D not certain. The CDR3 covers 14 residues. CDR1 and CDR2 from the germline V gene are SEHNR and FQNEAQ (reference sequence). Trimming shortened V by 3 bases and J by 3 bases, and 12 bases separated the two germline ends.

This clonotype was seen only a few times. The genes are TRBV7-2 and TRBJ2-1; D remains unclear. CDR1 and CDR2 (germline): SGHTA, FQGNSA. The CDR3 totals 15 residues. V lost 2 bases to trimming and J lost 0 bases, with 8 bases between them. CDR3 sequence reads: CASSLLGVSYNEQFF. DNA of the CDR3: TGTGCCAGCAGCTTACTTGGGGTCTCCTACAATGAGCAGTTCTTC.

CDR3 loop: CASSSGSSGRFF. The CDR3 DNA reads as TGTGCCAGCAGTTCCGGTTCTAGCGGGCGGTTCTTC. The V gene is TRBV7-2, the J gene TRBJ2-1; the match to TRBD2 covers 8 bases. The CDR3 length is 12 residues. Germline V lookup: CDR1 SGHTA, CDR2 FQGNSA. V dropped 6 bases and J dropped 15; count of bases not matched to a gene: 10.

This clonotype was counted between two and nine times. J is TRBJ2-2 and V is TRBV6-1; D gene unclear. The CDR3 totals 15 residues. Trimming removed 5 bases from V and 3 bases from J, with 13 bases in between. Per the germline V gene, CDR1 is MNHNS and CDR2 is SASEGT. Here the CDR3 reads CASSPLAGHTGELFF. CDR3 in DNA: TGTGCCAGCAGTCCCCTTGCAGGCCACACCGGGGAGCTGTTTTTT.

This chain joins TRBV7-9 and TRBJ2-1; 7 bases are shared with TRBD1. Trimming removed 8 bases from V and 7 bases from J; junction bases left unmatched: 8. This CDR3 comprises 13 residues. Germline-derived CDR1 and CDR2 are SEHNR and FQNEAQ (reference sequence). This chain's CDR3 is CASLGGRGNEQFF. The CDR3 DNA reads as TGTGCCAGCTTAGGAGGCAGGGGGAATGAGCAGTTCTTC.

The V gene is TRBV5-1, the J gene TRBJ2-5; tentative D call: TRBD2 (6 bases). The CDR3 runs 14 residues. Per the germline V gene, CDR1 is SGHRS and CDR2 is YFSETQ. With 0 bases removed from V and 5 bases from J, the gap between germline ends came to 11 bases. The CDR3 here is CASSLAGRYETQYF. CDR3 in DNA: TGCGCCAGCAGCTTGGCGGGGAGGTATGAGACCCAGTACTTC.

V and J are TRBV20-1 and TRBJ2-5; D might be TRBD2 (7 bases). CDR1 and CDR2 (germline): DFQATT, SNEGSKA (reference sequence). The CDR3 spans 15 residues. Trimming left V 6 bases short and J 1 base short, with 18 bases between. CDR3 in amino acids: CSALPRGGFQETQYF. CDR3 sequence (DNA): TGCAGTGCCCTGCCGAGGGGGGGATTCCAAGAGACCCAGTACTTC.

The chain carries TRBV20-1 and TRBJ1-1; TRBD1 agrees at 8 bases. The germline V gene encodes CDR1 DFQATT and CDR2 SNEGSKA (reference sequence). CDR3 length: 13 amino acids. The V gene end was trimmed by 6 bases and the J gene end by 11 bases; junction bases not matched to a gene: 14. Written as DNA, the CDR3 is TGCAGTGCAAACACGGACAGGGTAACGGTGGCTTTCTTT. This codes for CSANTDRVTVAFF.

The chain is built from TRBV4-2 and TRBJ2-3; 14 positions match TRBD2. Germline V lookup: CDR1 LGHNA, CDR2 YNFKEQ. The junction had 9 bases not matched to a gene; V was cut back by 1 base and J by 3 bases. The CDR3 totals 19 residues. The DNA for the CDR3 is TGTGCCAGCAGCCAAGGGACTAGCGGGGGGCCCAAACTTACAGATACGCAGTATTTT. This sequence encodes CASSQGTSGGPKLTDTQYF.

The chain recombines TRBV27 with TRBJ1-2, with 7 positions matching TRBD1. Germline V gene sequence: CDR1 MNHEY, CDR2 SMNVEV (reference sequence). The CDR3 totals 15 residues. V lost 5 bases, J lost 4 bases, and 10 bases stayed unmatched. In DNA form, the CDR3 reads TGTGCCAGCAGTCCAGGCCTGGGACAGATCTATGGCTACACCTTC. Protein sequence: CASSPGLGQIYGYTF.

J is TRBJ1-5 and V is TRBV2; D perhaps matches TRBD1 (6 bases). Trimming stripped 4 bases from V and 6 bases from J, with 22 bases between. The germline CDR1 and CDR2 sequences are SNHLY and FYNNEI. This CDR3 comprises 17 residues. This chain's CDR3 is CASSGIGGGGGGQPQHF. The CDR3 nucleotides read TGTGCCAGCAGTGGGATCGGTGGGGGGGGCGGAGGTCAGCCCCAGCATTTT.

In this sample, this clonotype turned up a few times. The CDR3 sequence is CASVSWGESDTQYF. In DNA form, the CDR3 reads TGTGCCAGCGTCTCTTGGGGGGAATCAGATACGCAGTATTTT. J is TRBJ2-3 and V is TRBV2; perhaps TRBD2 as D (6 bases). CDR1 is SNHLY, CDR2 FYNNEI, per germline. Trimming removed 8 bases from V and 4 bases from J, with 16 bases in between. The CDR3 has 14 amino acids.

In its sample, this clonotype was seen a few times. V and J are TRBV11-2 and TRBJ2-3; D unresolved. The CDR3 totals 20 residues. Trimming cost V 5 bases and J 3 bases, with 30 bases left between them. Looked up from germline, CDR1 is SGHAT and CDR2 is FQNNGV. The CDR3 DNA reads TGTGCCAGCAGCCCTTGGCTGACGGATGTAGCCGGGTCCCGAACAGATACGCAGTATTTT. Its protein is CASSPWLTDVAGSRTDTQYF. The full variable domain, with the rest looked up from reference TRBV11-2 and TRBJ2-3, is EAGVAQSPRYKIIEKRQSVAFWCNPISGHATLYWYQQILGQGPKLLIQFQNNGVVDDSQLPKDRFSAERLKGVDSTLKIQPAKLEDSAVYLCASSPWLTDVAGSRTDTQYFGPGTRLTVL.